Each of the 4 T cell receptor beta chains below was sequenced from the same sample in a study of blood T cells in healthy people across ages. It was with a sample-barcoded 5' primer and a J-beta primer mix that a second PCR of about 6 to 12 cycles was run. TCRdb re-called the 5' RACE reads with MiXCR, one entry per CDR3 protein. There are approximately 960,000 distinct CDR3 sequences in the sample; around 29% occur only once, and roughly 10% lies in the top ten. This sample also belongs to another study, concerning T cells of mothers and their children.

The source material was blood. These receptor sequences come from a woman aged 40 to 50 in good health.

This clonotype has a single count. Just one base apart from a much larger clone, this may be a read error. The CDR3 sequence: CASSPAPLLGQYF. The CDR3 DNA follows: TGTGCCAGCAGCCCCGCCCCACTTTTAGGGCAGTACTTC. This chain links TRBV7-6 with TRBJ2-5; D is unresolved. The germline V gene has CDR1 SGHVS and CDR2 FNYEAQ. Trimming removed 5 bases at V and 11 bases at J, with 18 bases between. The length of the CDR3 is 13 residues.

The chain links TRBV10-3 to TRBJ2-7; D call uncertain. CDR3 size: 15 residues. The V and J ends lost 3 bases and 2 bases respectively, with 14 bases between them. The germline V gene encodes CDR1 ENHRY and CDR2 SYGVKD. In DNA, the CDR3 is TGTGCCATCAGTGATGGTGAAGGCATAACCTACGAGCAGTACTTC. Protein: CAISDGEGITYEQYF.

In its sample, this clonotype was seen a few times. CDR3 in DNA: TGTGCCAGCAGGCCGGTTGACAGGCTGTCGGGCGAGCAGTACTTC. Translation gives CASRPVDRLSGEQYF. This chain uses TRBV2 with TRBJ2-5; possible D gene TRBD1, 6 bases. The J call is in doubt because the DNA end fits TRBJ2-7 better. This CDR3 region has 15 residues. Germline V gene sequence: CDR1 SNHLY, CDR2 FYNNEI.

This clonotype came up many times. The germline gene is not matched at one end of the junction; a read error may be the cause. The gene calls are TRBV7-7 and TRBJ2-1, with 9 bases lining up with TRBD1. The germline CDR1 and CDR2 sequences are SSHAT and FNYEAQ (reference sequence). This CDR3 comprises 15 residues. CDR3 residues: CASSLGTGQGNEQFF. The CDR3 DNA is TGTGCTAGCAGCCTCGGGACAGGGCAAGGAAATGAGCAGTTCTTC.